This paragraph covers one T cell receptor beta chain sequence. Its antigen remains unidentified. This record belongs to a study of T-cell reconstitution after alpha-beta-depleted transplantation in children. Trimming removed 4 bases from V and 7 bases from J, with 23 bases in between. The CDR3 spans 16 residues. Germline values: CDR1 MDHEN, CDR2 SYDVKM. Using unique molecular identifiers, the investigators prepared the TCRbeta library. TCRdb redid the calling of the PCR reads with MiXCR, one entry per CDR3 protein. The data show about 900,000 distinct CDR3 sequences, about 30% seen once. Study-wide results and limits: Certain patients had high TCRbeta diversity at day 60, and it came from recipient T cells and thymic progenitors that survived. T-cell numbers and diversity one year post-transplant derived largely from freshly generated T cells.

Specimen: PBMCs, mostly from graft donor cells, collected 360 days after TCRalphabeta/CD19-depleted stem cell transplant. This chain joins TRBV28 and TRBJ2-7, with a tentative D call TRBD1 (5 bases). The TCR comes from a boy younger than two who had a stem cell transplant for SCID, so the T cells may come from the graft donor. The chain's CDR3 is CASSSSYRSMMWEQYF. The CDR3 region has the DNA TGTGCCAGCAGTTCATCCTACAGGTCTATGATGTGGGAGCAGTACTTC.